The 8 T cell receptor beta chains presented below share a single source sample, sequenced in a study of blood T cell repertoires in COVID-19. Data came from immunoSEQ multiplex PCR; TCRdb stores just in-frame clones and leaves some out. The sample carries just under 350,000 clones, approximately 82% recorded once. Source material: peripheral blood. The receptors here all came from a man younger than 45 with active or convalescent COVID-19.

The J gene is TRBJ1-2, the V gene TRBV30, with D unclear. The CDR3 contains 15 residues. The V gene's germline CDR1 is GTSNPN and CDR2 SVGIG (reference sequence). V lost 4 bases and J 0 bases, leaving 15 bases between the germline ends. CDR3 in DNA: TGTGCCTGGACCCTGTACTCTACCTCTAACTATGGCTACACCTTC. This codes for CAWTLYSTSNYGYTF. Full variable domain (outside the CDR3, taken from reference TRBV30 and TRBJ1-2): SQTIHQWPATLVQPVGSPLSLECTVEGTSNPNLYWYRQAAGRGLQLLFYSVGIGQISSEVPQNLSASRPQDRQFILSSKKLLLSDSGFYLCAWTLYSTSNYGYTFGSGTRLTVV.

With regard to this clone: A read error may account for a junction end that differs from germline. The chain has TRBV4-2 and TRBJ2-3, with D perhaps matching TRBD2 (6 bases). The CDR3 spans 15 residues. CDR1 is LGHNA, CDR2 YNFKEQ, per germline. CDR3 sequence reads: CASSQRTTSTDTQYF. In DNA, the CDR3 is TGTGCCAGCAGCCAACGGACTACTAGCACCGATACGCAGTATTTT.

The chain is built from TRBV2 and TRBJ1-6; D remains unclear. The length of the CDR3 is 14 residues. CDR1 is SNHLY, CDR2 FYNNEI, per germline. With 7 bases removed from V and 3 bases from J, the gap between germline ends came to 10 bases. The CDR3 is CASKEQSYNSPLHF. CDR3 in DNA: TGTGCCAGCAAGGAACAGAGCTATAATTCACCCCTCCACTTT.

The chain employs TRBV7-8 and TRBJ1-1; 7 nucleotides align to TRBD1. Germline values: CDR1 SGHVS, CDR2 FQNEAQ. The V and J ends lost 4 bases and 1 base, in that order; junction bases with no gene match: 3. The CDR3 has 14 amino acids. This chain's CDR3 is CASSYRTGNTEAFF. CDR3 nucleotide sequence: TGTGCCAGCAGCTATCGGACAGGGAACACTGAAGCTTTCTTT.

This chain uses TRBV3-1 (or the pseudogene TRBV3-2) with TRBJ2-1; D is perhaps TRBD1 (5 bases). The germline CDR1 and CDR2 sequences are LGHDT and YNNKEL (reference sequence). Trimming removed 4 bases at V and 13 bases at J, with 14 bases between. The CDR3 totals 12 residues. In nucleotides, the CDR3 is TGTGCCAGCAGCCGTCAGGGTGGACGACAGTTCTTC. It codes for CASSRQGGRQFF.

The genes are TRBV29-1 and TRBJ2-5, with 7 bases that match TRBD2. This CDR3 comprises 13 residues. V lost 3 bases to trimming and J lost 7 bases; unmatched junction nucleotides: 8. CDR1 is SQVTM and CDR2 is ANQGSEA in the germline V gene. The CDR3 nucleotides read TGCAGCGTTGACCGGCAGGGCGGGGGGACCCAGTACTTC. Protein: CSVDRQGGGTQYF.

J is TRBJ1-2 and V is TRBV19, with a tentative D call TRBD1 (5 bases). V lost 3 bases and J 7 bases, leaving 15 bases between the germline ends. The CDR3 has 14 residues. Germline loops: CDR1 LNHDA, CDR2 SQIVND (reference sequence). CDR3 DNA sequence: TGTGCCAGTAGTATTACCACCCGGGGGAGTGGCTACACCTTC. Its translation is CASSITTRGSGYTF.

This clone has a single count. This chain uses TRBV15 with TRBJ2-7; TRBD1 matches at 11 bases. The germline V gene encodes CDR1 LNHNV and CDR2 YYDKDF (reference sequence). V dropped 0 bases and J dropped 3; count of bases not matched to a gene: 7. CDR3 length: 17 amino acids. Written as DNA, the CDR3 is TGTGCCACCAGCAGAGATCGGTCCGGGACAGGGGGCTACGAGCAGTACTTC. The encoded protein is CATSRDRSGTGGYEQYF.